This T cell receptor beta chain was observed in a study of blood T cell repertoires in COVID-19. Across the study: Some COVID-19 samples were acute and others convalescent; all came from the United States, Italy and Spain. Sample material is recorded as cDNA or gDNA derived from T cells, B-cell-depleted T cells, or PBMCs.

Per the study methods: Cell counts per sample came from amplifying reference gene primers. Using immunoSEQ multiplex PCR, the repertoire was profiled, and TCRdb retains in-frame clones only, with some absent. V and J calls and clone size are as listed in that table; D and trimming were resolved from the DNA. This sample has more than 200,000 clones; approximately 87% occur once, and the top ten carry 2.2%. Germline assignment: CDR1 SGHTA and CDR2 FQGNSA. Trimming took 1 base from V and 6 from J; bases not matched to a gene: 4. CDR3 size: 15 residues. Sequencing input: peripheral blood. The origin of this receptor is a woman between 45 and 65 years old with acute or convalescent COVID-19. The V and J genes are TRBV7-2 and TRBJ2-3; 10 nucleotides line up with TRBD2. CDR3 bases: TGTGCCAGCAGCTTAGTGGCTAGCGGGGGTGATACGCAGTATTTT. Translating gives CASSLVASGGDTQYF.